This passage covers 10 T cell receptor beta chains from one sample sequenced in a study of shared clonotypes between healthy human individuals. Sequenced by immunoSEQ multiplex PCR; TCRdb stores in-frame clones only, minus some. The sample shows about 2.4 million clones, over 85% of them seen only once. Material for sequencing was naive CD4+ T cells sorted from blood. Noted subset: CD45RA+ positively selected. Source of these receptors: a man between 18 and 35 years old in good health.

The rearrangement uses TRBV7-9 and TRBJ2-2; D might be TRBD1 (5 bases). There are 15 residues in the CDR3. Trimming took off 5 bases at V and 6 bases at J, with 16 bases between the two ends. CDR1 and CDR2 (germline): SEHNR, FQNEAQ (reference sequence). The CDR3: CASSPGQGWAGELFF. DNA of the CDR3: TGTGCCAGCAGCCCCGGACAAGGATGGGCCGGGGAGCTGTTTTTT.

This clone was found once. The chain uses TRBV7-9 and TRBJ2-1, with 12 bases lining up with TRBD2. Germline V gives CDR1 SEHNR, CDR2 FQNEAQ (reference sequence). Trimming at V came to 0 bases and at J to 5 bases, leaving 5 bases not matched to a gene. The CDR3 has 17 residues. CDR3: CASSLATSGGSNNEQFF. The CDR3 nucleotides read TGTGCCAGCAGCTTAGCGACTAGCGGGGGTAGCAACAATGAGCAGTTCTTC.

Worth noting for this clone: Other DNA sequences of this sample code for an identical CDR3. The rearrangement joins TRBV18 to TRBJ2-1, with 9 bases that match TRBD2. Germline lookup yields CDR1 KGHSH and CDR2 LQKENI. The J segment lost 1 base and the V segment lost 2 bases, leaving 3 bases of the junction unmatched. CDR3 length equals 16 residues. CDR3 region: CASSPFSGSSYNEQFF. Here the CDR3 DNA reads TGTGCCAGCTCACCATTTAGCGGGAGTTCCTACAATGAGCAGTTCTTC.

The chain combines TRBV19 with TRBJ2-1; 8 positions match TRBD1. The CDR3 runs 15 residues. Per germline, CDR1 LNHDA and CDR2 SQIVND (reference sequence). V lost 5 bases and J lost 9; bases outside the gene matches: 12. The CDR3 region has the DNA TGTGCCAGTAGTTCCCGGACAGGGAGAGGAAGTGAGCAGTTCTTC. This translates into CASSSRTGRGSEQFF.

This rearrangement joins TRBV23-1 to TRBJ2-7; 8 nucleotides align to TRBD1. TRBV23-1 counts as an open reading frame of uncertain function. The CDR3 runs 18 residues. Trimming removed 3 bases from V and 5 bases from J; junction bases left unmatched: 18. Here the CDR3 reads CASSQRYWTGWSPDEQYF. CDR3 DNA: TGCGCCAGCAGTCAGAGATACTGGACAGGGTGGAGTCCAGACGAGCAGTACTTC.

The chain's CDR3 is CASSVAGTATYEQYF. The CDR3 region has the DNA TGTGCCAGCAGCGTAGCAGGGACAGCAACCTACGAGCAGTACTTC. This sequence joins TRBV9 and TRBJ2-7; TRBD1 matches 7 bases. The CDR3 runs 15 residues. CDR1 SGDLS and CDR2 YYNGEE come from the germline V gene. The junction had 5 bases not matched to a gene; V was cut back by 0 bases and J by 2 bases.

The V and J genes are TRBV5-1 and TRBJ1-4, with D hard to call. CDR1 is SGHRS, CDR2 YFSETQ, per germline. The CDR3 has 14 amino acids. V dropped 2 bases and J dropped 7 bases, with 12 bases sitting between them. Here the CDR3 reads CASSFGQEGEKLFF. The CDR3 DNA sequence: TGCGCCAGCAGCTTCGGGCAGGAGGGTGAAAAACTGTTTTTT.

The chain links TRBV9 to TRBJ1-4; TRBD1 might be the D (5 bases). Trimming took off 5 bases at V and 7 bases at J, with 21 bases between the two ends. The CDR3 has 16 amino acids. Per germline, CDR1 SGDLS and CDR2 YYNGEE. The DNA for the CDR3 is TGTGCCAGCAGAACCCCTGAACGGGGTCAGGGTGAAAAACTGTTTTTT. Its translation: CASRTPERGQGEKLFF.

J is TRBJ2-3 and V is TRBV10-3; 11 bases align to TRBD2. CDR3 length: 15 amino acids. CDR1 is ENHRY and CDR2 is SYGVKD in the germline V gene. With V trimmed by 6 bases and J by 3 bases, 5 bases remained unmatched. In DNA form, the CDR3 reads TGTGCCATCAGGGCCGGGACTAGCGGTACAGATACGCAGTATTTT. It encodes CAIRAGTSGTDTQYF.

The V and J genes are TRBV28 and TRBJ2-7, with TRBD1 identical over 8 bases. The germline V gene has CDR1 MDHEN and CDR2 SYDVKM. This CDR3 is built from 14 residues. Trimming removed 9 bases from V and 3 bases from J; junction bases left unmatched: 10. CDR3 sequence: CASFTQGANYEQYF. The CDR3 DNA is TGTGCCAGTTTTACCCAGGGGGCAAACTACGAGCAGTACTTC. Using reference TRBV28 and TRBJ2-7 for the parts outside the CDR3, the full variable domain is DVKVTQSSRYLVKRTGEKVFLECVQDMDHENMFWYRQDPGLGLRLIYFSYDVKMKEKGDIPEGYSVSREKKERFSLILESASTNQTSMYLCASFTQGANYEQYFGPGTRLTVT.